The 7 T cell receptor beta chains given below trace back to one sample, sequenced in a study of read filtering for tumor transcriptome and immune sequencing. The library was built from roughly 400 ng RNA with molecular barcoded adaptors for alpha/delta and beta/gamma chains. TCRdb independently ran MiXCR on the reads; one entry per CDR3 protein. The repertoire has tens of thousands of distinct CDR3 sequences, roughly 13% of them found once; the top ten carry about 26%. Source material: a population of CD138-negative cells sorted from bone marrow. These receptors were taken from a donor at least 40 years old with multiple myeloma.

This clonotype came up many times. The chain carries TRBV11-3 and TRBJ2-1; TRBD2 matches at 7 bases. Germline V gives CDR1 SGHNT, CDR2 YENEEA. The CDR3 contains 14 residues. V lost 8 bases, J lost 0 bases, and 4 bases stayed unmatched. The CDR3 DNA reads TGTGCCAGCGGAGCGGGGAACTCCTACAATGAGCAGTTCTTC. Amino acid sequence: CASGAGNSYNEQFF.

This clonotype turned up a few times. Given a much more abundant clone one base away, this may be a read error. The chain uses TRBV28 and TRBJ1-5; D is possibly TRBD1 (6 bases). Germline V gene lookup returns CDR1 MDHEN and CDR2 SYDVKM. This CDR3 has 15 amino acids. Trimming removed 6 bases at V and 0 bases at J, with 12 bases between. CDR3 amino acids: CASRTTGSSNQPQHF. The CDR3 nucleotides are TGTGCCAGCAGAACCACAGGGTCTAGCAATCAGCCCCAGCATTTT.

Points on this clonotype: Given a far larger clone just one base away, this is likely a sequencing read error. This chain uses TRBV11-3 with TRBJ2-1, with 7 bases matching TRBD2. The germline gives CDR1 SGHNT, CDR2 YENEEA. This CDR3 region has 12 residues. V gave up 5 bases and J gave up 15 bases; unmatched junction bases: 10. The CDR3 loop reads CASSRGGLLLFF. CDR3 in DNA: TGTGCCAGCAGCCGCGGGGGTCTACTTCTGTTCTTC.

Ten or more counts support this clonotype. The chain is built from TRBV12-3 or TRBV12-4 and TRBJ1-1; the match to TRBD1 covers 7 bases. Losses at the gene ends were 8 bases for V and 0 bases for J; bases not matched to a gene: 6. CDR3 length equals 14 residues. The CDR3 nucleotides read TGTGCCAGCCTGGGACAGTCAGTGAACACTGAAGCTTTCTTT. Translating it yields CASLGQSVNTEAFF.

This clonotype was detected many times. This sequence joins TRBV7-9 and TRBJ2-3; unclear D gene. From germline, CDR1 is SEHNR and CDR2 FQNEAQ (reference sequence). The CDR3 sequence is 14 residues long. Deletions cut 3 bases from V and 1 base from J, with 8 bases between. The CDR3 here is CASSFSRGTDTQYF. CDR3 in DNA: TGTGCCAGCAGCTTTTCCAGAGGCACAGATACGCAGTATTTT.

This clonotype was counted ten times or more. CDR3 region: CTSSLSGSSYNEQFF. The CDR3 region has the DNA TGCACCAGCAGCCTTAGCGGGAGCTCCTACAATGAGCAGTTCTTC. The V call is TRBV1, the J call TRBJ2-1; the table names TRBD2, a call not compared with the DNA. TRBV1 is labeled a pseudogene. The CDR3 is 15 amino acids.

This clonotype was recorded many times. The V gene is TRBV28, the J gene TRBJ2-5, with TRBD2 matching 8 bases. CDR1 and CDR2 (germline): MDHEN, SYDVKM. CDR3 length: 14 amino acids. Trimming removed 5 bases from V and 7 bases from J; junction bases left unmatched: 9. CDR3 residues: CASSPGGGIRTQYF. Written as DNA, the CDR3 is TGTGCCAGCAGTCCGGGAGGGGGGATAAGGACCCAGTACTTC. Full variable domain (outside the CDR3, taken from reference TRBV28 and TRBJ2-5): DVKVTQSSRYLVKRTGEKVFLECVQDMDHENMFWYRQDPGLGLRLIYFSYDVKMKEKGDIPEGYSVSREKKERFSLILESASTNQTSMYLCASSPGGGIRTQYFGPGTRLLVL.